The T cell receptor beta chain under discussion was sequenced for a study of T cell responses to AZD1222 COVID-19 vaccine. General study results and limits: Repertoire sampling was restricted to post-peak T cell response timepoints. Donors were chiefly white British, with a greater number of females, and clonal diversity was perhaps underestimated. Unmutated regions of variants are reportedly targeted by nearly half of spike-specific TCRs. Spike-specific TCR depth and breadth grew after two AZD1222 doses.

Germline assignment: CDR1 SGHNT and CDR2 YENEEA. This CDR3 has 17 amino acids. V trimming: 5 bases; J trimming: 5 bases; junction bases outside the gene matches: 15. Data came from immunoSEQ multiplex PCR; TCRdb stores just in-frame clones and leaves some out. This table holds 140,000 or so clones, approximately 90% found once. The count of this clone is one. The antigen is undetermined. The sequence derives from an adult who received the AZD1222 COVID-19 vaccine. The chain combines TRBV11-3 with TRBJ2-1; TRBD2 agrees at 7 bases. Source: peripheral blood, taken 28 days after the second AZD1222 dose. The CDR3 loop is CASSQTAGLWLHNEQFF. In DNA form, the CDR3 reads TGTGCCAGCAGCCAAACTGCGGGACTATGGCTGCACAATGAGCAGTTCTTC.